This T cell receptor (beta chain) stems from a study of STAT5B mutations in CD4+ large granular lymphocyte leukemia. Study-wide results and limits: Patient CD4-sorted repertoires looked more clonal than healthy CD4+ repertoires, even without putative leukemic clones. Roughly 27% of private leukemic clonotypes occurred rarely in other patients' non-leukemic repertoires. TRBV06-family usage was enriched in top patient clones (8/27) versus controls (2/35).

Here immunoSEQ multiplex PCR was the method, and the copy in TCRdb shows in-frame clones only, minus some. Counted here are about 34,000 clones, 76% occurring once; the ten biggest clones make up roughly 7%. Points on this clone: Its antigen is not identified.

The CDR3 consists of 16 residues. Germline CDR1 is SGHNT and CDR2 is YENEEA. V gave up 3 bases and J gave up 6 bases, with 21 bases separating them. The chain has TRBV11-3 and TRBJ2-7, with D possibly matching TRBD2 (5 bases). The receptor comes from a human donor in good health. The specimen sequenced was CD4+ T cells from blood buffy coats. The CDR3 DNA reads as TGTGCCAGCAGCTTCAGGCTCGGACTGAGTGTCACCGAGCAGTACTTC. This sequence encodes CASSFRLGLSVTEQYF.